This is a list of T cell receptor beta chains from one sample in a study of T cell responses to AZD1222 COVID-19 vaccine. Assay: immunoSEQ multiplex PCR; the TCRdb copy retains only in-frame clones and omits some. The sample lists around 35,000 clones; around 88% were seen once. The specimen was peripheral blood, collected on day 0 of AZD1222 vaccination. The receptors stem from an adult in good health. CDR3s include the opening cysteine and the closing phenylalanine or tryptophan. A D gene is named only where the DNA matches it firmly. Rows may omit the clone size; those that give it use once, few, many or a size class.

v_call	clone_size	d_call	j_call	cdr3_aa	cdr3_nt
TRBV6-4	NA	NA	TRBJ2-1	CASSETSYNEQFF	TGTGCCAGCAGTGAAACAAGCTACAATGAGCAGTTCTTC
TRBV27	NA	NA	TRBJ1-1	CASSPKFLAWTMNTEAFF	TGTGCCAGCAGTCCGAAATTTCTCGCGTGGACCATGAACACTGAAGCTTTCTTT
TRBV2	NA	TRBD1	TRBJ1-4	CAGGGAVGKLFF	TGTGCCGGAGGGGGCGCAGTGGGAAAACTGTTTTTT
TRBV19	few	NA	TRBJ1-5	CASRFGGAQHF	TGTGCCAGTAGATTTGGGGGAGCCCAGCATTTT
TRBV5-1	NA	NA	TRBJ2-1	CASTSGLYNEQFF	TGCGCCAGCACCAGCGGGTTGTACAATGAGCAGTTCTTC
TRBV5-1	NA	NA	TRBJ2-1	CASSLAGRTYNEQFF	TGCGCCAGCAGCTTGGCGGGGAGGACCTACAATGAGCAGTTCTTC
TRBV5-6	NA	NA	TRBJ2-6	CASSPDGGSGANVLTF	TGTGCCAGCAGCCCGGACGGGGGCTCTGGGGCCAACGTCCTGACTTTC
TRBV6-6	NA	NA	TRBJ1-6	CASRAKGNSPLHF	TGTGCCAGCAGGGCTAAGGGGAATTCACCCCTCCACTTT
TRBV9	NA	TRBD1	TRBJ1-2	CASSVASGGSYGYTF	TGTGCCAGCAGCGTAGCTTCAGGGGGCAGCTATGGCTACACCTTC
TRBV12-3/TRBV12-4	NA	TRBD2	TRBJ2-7	CASSLGLAGDQYF	TGTGCCAGCAGTTTGGGACTAGCGGGCGATCAGTACTTC
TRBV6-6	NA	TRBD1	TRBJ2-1	CASNLQGGDEQFF	TGTGCCAGCAACCTACAGGGGGGTGATGAGCAGTTCTTC
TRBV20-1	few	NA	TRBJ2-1	CSVHDPGLFF	TGCAGCGTCCATGACCCCGGGCTGTTCTTC
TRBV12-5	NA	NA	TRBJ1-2	CASGLNGNYGYTF	TGTGCTAGTGGTTTGAACGGAAACTATGGCTACACCTTC
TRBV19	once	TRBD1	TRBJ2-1	CASSIGTGGRSNEQFF	TGTGCCAGTAGTATAGGGACAGGCGGGCGGTCAAATGAGCAGTTCTTC
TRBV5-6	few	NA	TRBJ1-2	CASSPGAGVDGYTF	TGTGCCAGCAGCCCCGGGGCAGGGGTCGATGGCTACACCTTC
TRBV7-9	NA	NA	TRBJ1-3	CASSPSGNTIYF	TGTGCCAGCAGCCCCTCTGGAAACACCATATATTTT
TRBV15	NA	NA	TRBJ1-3	CATSRDADGGRGNTIYF	TGTGCCACCAGCAGAGATGCCGACGGAGGGCGAGGAAACACCATATATTTT
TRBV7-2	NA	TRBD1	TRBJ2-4	CASSLGQGVSIQYF	TGTGCCAGCAGCCTTGGACAGGGAGTGAGCATTCAGTACTTC
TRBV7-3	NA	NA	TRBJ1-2	CASSSGGGDGYTF	TGTGCCAGCAGCTCCGGGGGAGGCGATGGCTACACCTTC
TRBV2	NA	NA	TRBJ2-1	CASNSPVTLGDEQFF	TGTGCCAGCAACTCCCCCGTTACCCTTGGCGATGAGCAGTTCTTC
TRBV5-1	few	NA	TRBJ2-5	CASSLEDWETQYF	TGCGCCAGCAGCTTGGAGGATTGGGAGACCCAGTACTTC
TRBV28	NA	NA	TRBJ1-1	CASSFGGNTEAFF	TGTGCCAGCAGTTTCGGGGGGAACACTGAAGCTTTCTTT
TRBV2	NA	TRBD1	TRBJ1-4	CAISPTGGINEKLFF	TGTGCCATTTCTCCAACAGGGGGAATTAATGAAAAACTGTTTTTT
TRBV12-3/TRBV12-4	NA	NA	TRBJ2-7	CASCYGAYEQYF	TGTGCCAGCTGCTACGGGGCCTACGAGCAGTACTTC
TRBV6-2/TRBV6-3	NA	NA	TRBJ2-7	CASSYSTSGLYYEQYF	TGTGCCAGCAGTTACTCGACGTCCGGACTCTACTACGAGCAGTACTTC
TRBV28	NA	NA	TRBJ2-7	CASSQGLKGRTPYEQYF	TGTGCCAGCAGCCAGGGGCTTAAGGGGCGGACCCCCTACGAGCAGTACTTC
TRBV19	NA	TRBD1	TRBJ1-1	CASTPLQGVRGEAFF	TGTGCCAGTACCCCCCTCCAGGGGGTGAGGGGTGAAGCTTTCTTT
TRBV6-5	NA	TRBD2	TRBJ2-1	CASSGGRGGYNEQFF	TGTGCCAGCAGCGGTGGCCGGGGGGGTTACAATGAGCAGTTCTTC
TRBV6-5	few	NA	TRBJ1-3	CASSSETTSGNTIYF	TGTGCCAGCAGTTCGGAGACTACCTCTGGAAACACCATATATTTT
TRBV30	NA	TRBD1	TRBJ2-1	CAWNDRAKYNEQFF	TGTGCCTGGAACGACAGGGCGAAATACAATGAGCAGTTCTTC
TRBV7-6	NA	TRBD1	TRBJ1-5	CASSPRQGGARSNQPQHF	TGTGCCAGCAGCCCCAGACAGGGGGGTGCTCGGTCCAATCAGCCCCAGCATTTT
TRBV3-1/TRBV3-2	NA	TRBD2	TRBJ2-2	CASSQGTSGGGGELFF	TGTGCCAGCAGCCAGGGTACTAGCGGAGGGGGCGGGGAGCTGTTTTTT
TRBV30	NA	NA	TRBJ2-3	CAWSRRQSPDTQYF	TGTGCCTGGAGCCGGAGACAGTCCCCAGATACGCAGTATTTT
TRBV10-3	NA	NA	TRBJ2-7	CASQSGTLYEQYF	TGTGCCAGCCAATCCGGGACCCTATACGAGCAGTACTTC
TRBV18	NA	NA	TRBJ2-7	CASSSSYEQYF	TGTGCCAGCTCGAGCTCCTACGAGCAGTACTTC
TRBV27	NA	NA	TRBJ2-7	CASRPNNRYEQYF	TGTGCCAGCAGACCTAACAACAGGTACGAGCAGTACTTC
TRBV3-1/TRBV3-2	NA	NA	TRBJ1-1	CASSLQGYGEAFF	TGTGCCAGCAGCTTGCAGGGGTACGGTGAAGCTTTCTTT
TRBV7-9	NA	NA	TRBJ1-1	CASSRDGENTEAFF	TGTGCCAGCAGCCGAGACGGAGAAAACACTGAAGCTTTCTTT
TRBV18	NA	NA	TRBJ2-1	CASSPTKANEQFF	TGTGCCAGCTCACCAACCAAGGCCAATGAGCAGTTCTTC
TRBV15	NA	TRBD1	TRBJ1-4	CATSRGQGRNEKLFF	TGTGCCACCAGCAGAGGACAGGGAAGGAATGAAAAACTGTTTTTT
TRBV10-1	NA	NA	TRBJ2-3	CASSESRSSGLNTQYF	TGCGCCAGCAGTGAGTCGAGGTCCAGCGGCCTGAATACGCAGTATTTT
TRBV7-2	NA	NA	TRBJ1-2	CASSSGKVGYTF	TGTGCCAGCAGCTCGGGGAAGGTCGGCTACACCTTC
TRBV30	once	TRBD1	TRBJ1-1	CAWSPLTGRNTEAFF	TGTGCCTGGAGTCCCTTGACAGGGAGGAACACTGAAGCTTTCTTT
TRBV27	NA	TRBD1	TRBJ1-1	CARGTGGTEAFF	TGTGCCAGAGGGACAGGGGGCACTGAAGCTTTCTTT
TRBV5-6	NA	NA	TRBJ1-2	CASSKGPSSNYGYTF	TGTGCCAGCTCGAAGGGCCCATCGTCTAACTATGGCTACACCTTC
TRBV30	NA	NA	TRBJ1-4	CACFTRIHEKLFF	TGTGCCTGTTTTACAAGGATACATGAAAAACTGTTTTTT
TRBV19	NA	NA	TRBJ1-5	CASSDQGRNQPQHF	TGTGCCAGTAGTGATCAGGGAAGGAATCAGCCCCAGCATTTT
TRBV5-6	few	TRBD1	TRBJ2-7	CASSLWDRGTSYEQYF	TGTGCCAGCAGCTTATGGGACAGGGGGACCTCCTACGAGCAGTACTTC
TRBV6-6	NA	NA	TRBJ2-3	CASSYGPDTQYF	TGTGCCAGCAGTTACGGTCCAGATACGCAGTATTTT
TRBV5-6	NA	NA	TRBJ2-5	CASSSDYFGETQYF	TGTGCCAGCAGCTCGGACTACTTTGGAGAGACCCAGTACTTC
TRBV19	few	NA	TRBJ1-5	CASSITPPGSNQPQHF	TGTGCCAGTAGTATAACCCCCCCGGGGAGCAATCAGCCCCAGCATTTT